This is a list of T cell receptor beta chains from one sample in a study of technical replicates of blood from several donors. The repertoire was sequenced with immunoSEQ multiplex PCR; TCRdb's copy has only in-frame clones and lacks some. The sample carries 70,000 to 80,000 clones, roughly 96% recorded once. The specimen was T cells isolated from PBMCs. These receptors came from a human donor in good health. Each CDR3 is given with its conserved first and last residue. A D gene is named only where the DNA matches it firmly. Not every row has a clone size; where given, it reads once, few, many or a size class.

CDR3: CASSPPSELETQYF
DNA: TGTGCCAGCTCACCACCTTCGGAGCTAGAGACCCAGTACTTC
size: -
V: TRBV18
J: TRBJ2-5
D: -

CDR3: CARGAFPGRRAYEQYF
DNA: TGTGCCAGAGGGGCGTTTCCGGGCCGGAGGGCCTACGAGCAGTACTTC
size: -
V: TRBV28
J: TRBJ2-7
D: -

CDR3: CASSRSGYSYNEQFF
DNA: TGTGCCAGCAGTCGTAGCGGGTACTCCTACAATGAGCAGTTCTTC
size: -
V: TRBV27
J: TRBJ2-1
D: TRBD2

CDR3: CASSMTGYGYTF
DNA: TGTGCCAGCAGTATGACAGGGTATGGCTACACCTTC
size: -
V: TRBV28
J: TRBJ1-2
D: TRBD1

CDR3: CSVGEGSAGYTF
DNA: TGCAGCGTGGGTGAGGGCTCCGCTGGCTACACCTTC
size: once
V: TRBV29-1
J: TRBJ1-2
D: -

CDR3: CASRRSIGRGRTGELFF
DNA: TGTGCCAGCAGGCGGTCCATAGGAAGGGGAAGAACCGGGGAGCTGTTTTTT
size: -
V: TRBV7-3
J: TRBJ2-2
D: -

CDR3: CAWSVSGGAEGHQPQHF
DNA: TGTGCCTGGAGTGTCTCGGGGGGGGCGGAGGGACATCAGCCCCAGCATTTT
size: once
V: TRBV30
J: TRBJ1-5
D: -

CDR3: CASSLSSYEQYF
DNA: TGTGCCAGCAGCTTGTCATCCTACGAGCAGTACTTC
size: -
V: TRBV5-4
J: TRBJ2-7
D: -

CDR3: CASTFGSGTTYEQYF
DNA: TGTGCCAGCACCTTTGGTAGCGGAACAACCTACGAGCAGTACTTC
size: -
V: TRBV6-6
J: TRBJ2-7
D: -

CDR3: CAISERLAGGLGTQYF
DNA: TGTGCCATCAGTGAGAGGCTAGCGGGAGGATTAGGGACCCAGTACTTC
size: -
V: TRBV10-3
J: TRBJ2-5
D: TRBD2

CDR3: CAISIVDSYEQYF
DNA: TGTGCCATCAGTATCGTGGACAGCTACGAGCAGTACTTC
size: -
V: TRBV10-3
J: TRBJ2-7
D: -

CDR3: CASGPRGRETQYF
DNA: TGTGCTAGTGGTCCCCGAGGGAGAGAGACCCAGTACTTC
size: -
V: TRBV12-5
J: TRBJ2-5
D: -

CDR3: CASSTDPDRGNSYEQYF
DNA: TGTGCCAGCAGTACAGACCCGGACAGGGGGAACTCCTACGAGCAGTACTTC
size: -
V: TRBV2
J: TRBJ2-7
D: TRBD1

CDR3: CASSEGANTEAFF
DNA: TGTGCCAGCAGCGAGGGCGCGAACACTGAAGCTTTCTTT
size: -
V: TRBV11-2
J: TRBJ1-1
D: -

CDR3: CASSESFSYEQYF
DNA: TGTGCCAGCAGTGAGAGTTTCTCCTACGAGCAGTACTTC
size: -
V: TRBV2
J: TRBJ2-7
D: -

CDR3: CASSQGFGTGKISVYEQYF
DNA: TGTGCCAGCAGCCAAGGCTTCGGGACAGGGAAGATCTCCGTCTACGAGCAGTACTTC
size: -
V: TRBV9
J: TRBJ2-7
D: TRBD1

CDR3: CATPDRDETGELFF
DNA: TGTGCCACCCCGGACAGGGATGAGACCGGGGAGCTGTTTTTT
size: -
V: TRBV11-3
J: TRBJ2-2
D: TRBD1

CDR3: CASISFIEAFF
DNA: TGTGCCAGTATATCTTTTATTGAAGCTTTCTTT
size: -
V: TRBV19
J: TRBJ1-1
D: -

CDR3: CASSPIPGQENTEAFF
DNA: TGTGCCAGCAGCCCAATACCGGGACAGGAGAACACTGAAGCTTTCTTT
size: few
V: TRBV5-4
J: TRBJ1-1
D: TRBD1

CDR3: CASSPTPRETQYF
DNA: TGTGCCAGCAGCCCCACTCCTAGGGAGACCCAGTACTTC
size: -
V: TRBV13
J: TRBJ2-5
D: -

CDR3: CASSFGQGSEPLHF
DNA: TGTGCCAGCAGCTTCGGACAGGGTAGCGAGCCCCTCCACTTT
size: -
V: TRBV7-2
J: TRBJ1-6
D: TRBD1

CDR3: CASSPKTGATYEQYF
DNA: TGCGCCAGCAGCCCTAAGACAGGGGCAACCTACGAGCAGTACTTC
size: -
V: TRBV4-1
J: TRBJ2-7
D: TRBD1

CDR3: CASSILQLNSPLHF
DNA: TGTGCCAGTAGTATATTACAGCTTAATTCACCCCTCCACTTT
size: -
V: TRBV19
J: TRBJ1-6
D: -